This record looks at one TCR beta chain sequence and its context. This entry comes from a study of technical replicates of blood from several donors. The data were produced by immunoSEQ multiplex PCR, yet TCRdb's version contains in-frame clones alone and is incomplete. The sample carries about 83,000 clones, 90% to 95% recorded once. Looked up from germline, CDR1 is GTSNPN and CDR2 is SVGIG (reference sequence). Deletions cut 5 bases from V and 3 bases from J, with 17 bases between. This CDR3 has 14 residues. Sequencing used T cells isolated from PBMCs. This rearrangement joins TRBV30 to TRBJ2-7, with D possibly matching TRBD1 (7 bases). The sequence was collected from a human donor in good health. The chain's CDR3 is CAWRRGALSYEQYF. CDR3 bases: TGTGCCTGGCGCAGGGGGGCCCTAAGCTACGAGCAGTACTTC.